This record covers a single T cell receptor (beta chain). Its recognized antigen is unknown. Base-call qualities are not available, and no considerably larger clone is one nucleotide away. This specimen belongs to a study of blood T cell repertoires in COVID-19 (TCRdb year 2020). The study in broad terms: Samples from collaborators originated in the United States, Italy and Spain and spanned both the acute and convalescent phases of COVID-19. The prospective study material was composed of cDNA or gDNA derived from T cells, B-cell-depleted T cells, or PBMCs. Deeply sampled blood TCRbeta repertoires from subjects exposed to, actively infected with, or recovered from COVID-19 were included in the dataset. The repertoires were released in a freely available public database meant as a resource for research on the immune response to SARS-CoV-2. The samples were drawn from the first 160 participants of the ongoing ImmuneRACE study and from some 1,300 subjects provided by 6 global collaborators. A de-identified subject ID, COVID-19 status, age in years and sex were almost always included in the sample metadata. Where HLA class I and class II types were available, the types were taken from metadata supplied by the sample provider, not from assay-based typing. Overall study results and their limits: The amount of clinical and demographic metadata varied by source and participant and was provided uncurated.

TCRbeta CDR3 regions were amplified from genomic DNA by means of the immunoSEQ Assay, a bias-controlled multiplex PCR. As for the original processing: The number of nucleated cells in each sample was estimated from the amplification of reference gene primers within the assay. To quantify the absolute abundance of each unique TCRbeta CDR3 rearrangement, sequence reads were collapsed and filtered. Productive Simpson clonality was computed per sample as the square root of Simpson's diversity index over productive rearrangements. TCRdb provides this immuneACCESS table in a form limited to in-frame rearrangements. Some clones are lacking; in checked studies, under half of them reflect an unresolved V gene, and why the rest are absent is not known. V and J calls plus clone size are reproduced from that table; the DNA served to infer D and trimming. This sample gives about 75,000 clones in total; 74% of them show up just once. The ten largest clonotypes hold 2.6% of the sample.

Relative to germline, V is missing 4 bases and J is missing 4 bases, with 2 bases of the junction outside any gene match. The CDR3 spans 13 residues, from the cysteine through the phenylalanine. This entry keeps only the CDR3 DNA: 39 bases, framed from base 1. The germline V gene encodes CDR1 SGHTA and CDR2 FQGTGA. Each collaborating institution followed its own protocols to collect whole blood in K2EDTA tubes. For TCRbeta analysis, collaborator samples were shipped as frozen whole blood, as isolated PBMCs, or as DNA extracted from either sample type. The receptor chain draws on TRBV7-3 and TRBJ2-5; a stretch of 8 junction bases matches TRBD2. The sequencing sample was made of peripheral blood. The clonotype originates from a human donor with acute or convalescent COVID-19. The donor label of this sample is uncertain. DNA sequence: TGTGCCAGCAGCTACCGGGAGGGAGAGACCCAGTACTTC. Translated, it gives CASSYREGETQYF.